The 30 T cell receptor beta chains below were found in one sample sequenced in a study of cytomegalovirus exposure and HLA in healthy donors. PCR involved 60 Vbeta and 13 Jbeta primers. Libraries were prepared by immunoSEQ multiplex PCR; TCRdb keeps only in-frame clonotypes and omits some of them. The top ten clones hold around 5% of a sample with some 110,000 clones, around 77% of them seen once. The specimen sequenced was PBMCs. The receptor set was obtained from a man aged 50-59 years in good health and CMV-seropositive.

The chain combines TRBV9 with TRBJ1-4, with TRBD1 matching over 7 bases. Per the germline V gene, CDR1 is SGDLS and CDR2 is YYNGEE. The CDR3 sequence is 14 residues long. The trim removed 0 bases at V and 8 bases at J, leaving 4 bases unmatched. CDR3 nucleotides: TGTGCCAGCAGCGTAGGACAGGGCGGGGAAAAACTGTTTTTT. This gives the protein CASSVGQGGEKLFF.

The chain has TRBV7-6 and TRBJ2-1; 12 nucleotides line up with TRBD1. This CDR3 is 16 amino acids long. The junction had 10 bases not matched to a gene; V was cut back by 5 bases and J by 8 bases. The germline gives CDR1 SGHVS, CDR2 FNYEAQ. The CDR3 loop is CASSPPPGQGAHEQFF. The DNA of the CDR3 is TGTGCCAGCAGCCCCCCACCGGGACAGGGGGCCCATGAGCAGTTCTTC.

The J gene is TRBJ1-1, the V gene TRBV2; D not resolved. Germline CDR1 SNHLY, CDR2 FYNNEI. CDR3 length equals 13 residues. The ends were cut back, 8 bases at V and 0 bases at J, with 10 bases in the middle. This CDR3 reads CASRTRLNTEAFF. CDR3 DNA sequence: TGTGCCAGCCGAACCCGGTTGAACACTGAAGCTTTCTTT.

V is TRBV4-3 and J is TRBJ2-1; 9 bases line up with TRBD1. The CDR3 runs 15 residues. Germline V lookup: CDR1 LGHNA, CDR2 YSLEER. J gave up 8 bases and V 4 bases, and 9 bases lay outside the gene matches. In DNA form, the CDR3 reads TGCGCCAGCAGCCGGACAGGGGTCGGGGGATATGAGCAGTTCTTC. Its translation is CASSRTGVGGYEQFF.

This chain connects TRBV6-1 to TRBJ2-1; D perhaps matches TRBD2 (6 bases). V was pared by 5 bases and J by 10 bases, with 15 bases between. The CDR3 spans 13 residues. The germline V gene encodes CDR1 MNHNS and CDR2 SASEGT. Here the CDR3 DNA reads TGTGCCAGCAGTTCAAGCGTGCGGGGAGAGCAGTTCTTC. Its protein is CASSSSVRGEQFF.

The V and J genes are TRBV6-5 and TRBJ2-1, with D maybe TRBD2 (6 bases). Germline CDR1 and CDR2: MNHEY and SVGAGI. V was clipped by 0 bases and J by 10 bases, with 13 bases between them. This CDR3 has 14 residues. The CDR3 reads CASSYSRGQDEQFF. The CDR3 DNA follows: TGTGCCAGCAGTTACTCGCGGGGCCAGGACGAGCAGTTCTTC.

The chain links TRBV10-2 to TRBJ1-2, with D possibly being TRBD1 (5 bases). Germline V gives CDR1 WSHSY, CDR2 SAAADI. Trimming left V 0 bases short and J 2 bases short, with 7 bases between. The CDR3 covers 14 residues. The CDR3 coding sequence is TGCGCCAGCAGTGAGTCTAAGGGGAACTATGGCTACACCTTC. It is translated as CASSESKGNYGYTF.

The rearrangement uses TRBV15 and TRBJ1-2; the match to TRBD1 covers 7 bases. Germline V gene lookup returns CDR1 LNHNV and CDR2 YYDKDF (reference sequence). The CDR3 is 16 residues long. The V segment lost 3 bases and the J segment 3 bases; nucleotides outside the gene matches: 10. The CDR3 sequence: CATSSLDRAEYYGYTF. In DNA, the CDR3 is TGTGCCACCAGCAGCCTAGACAGGGCGGAATACTATGGCTACACCTTC.

The rearrangement uses TRBV2 and TRBJ2-4; 9 positions agree with TRBD1. The germline CDR1 and CDR2 sequences are SNHLY and FYNNEI. The CDR3 sequence is 15 residues long. Germline trimming cut 0 bases from V and 10 bases from J; bases unmatched to any gene: 7. The CDR3 loop reads CASSEAPGQGLIQYF. The CDR3 region has the DNA TGTGCCAGCAGTGAAGCGCCGGGACAGGGCCTGATTCAGTACTTC. Filled out from reference TRBV2 and TRBJ2-4, the complete variable domain reads EPEVTQTPSHQVTQMGQEVILRCVPISNHLYFYWYRQILGQKVEFLVSFYNNEISEKSEIFDDQFSVERPDGSNFTLKIRSTKLEDSAMYFCASSEAPGQGLIQYFGAGTRLSVL.

In the case of this clone: Relative to the germline gene, one junction end is altered; a read error may explain this. This chain's CDR3 is CASSPNYSGNTLYF. The CDR3 nucleotides are TGTGCCAGCAGCCCGAACTACTCTGGAAACACCTTATATTTT. The rearrangement links TRBV6-5 to TRBJ1-3; D gene uncertain. CDR1 is MNHEY, CDR2 SVGAGI, per germline. This CDR3 has 14 amino acids.

This clone appeared once. The rearrangement joins TRBV10-1 to TRBJ2-1, with a tentative D call TRBD2 (6 bases). The CDR3 spans 13 residues. V was clipped by 2 bases and J by 4 bases, with 6 bases between them. Per germline, CDR1 WNHNN and CDR2 SYGVQD (reference sequence). This CDR3 is CASSESGYNEQFF. The CDR3 DNA follows: TGCGCCAGCAGTGAGAGCGGGTACAATGAGCAGTTCTTC.

The genes are TRBV7-8 and TRBJ2-5, with D possibly being TRBD2 (6 bases). CDR1 and CDR2 (germline): SGHVS, FQNEAQ. V was trimmed by 5 bases and J by 1 base, leaving 14 bases between them. The CDR3 loop spans 15 amino acids. CDR3 nucleotide sequence: TGTGCCAGCAGCCTCGCGGGGACGGCCCAAGAGACCCAGTACTTC. Translating gives CASSLAGTAQETQYF. Full variable domain (rest looked up from reference TRBV7-8 and TRBJ2-5): GAGVSQSPRYKVAKRGQDVALRCDPISGHVSLFWYQQALGQGPEFLTYFQNEAQLDKSGLPSDRFFAERPEGSVSTLKIQRTQQEDSAVYLCASSLAGTAQETQYFGPGTRLLVL.

This chain links TRBV10-3 with TRBJ1-6; D uncertain. CDR1 and CDR2 (germline): ENHRY, SYGVKD. The CDR3 covers 13 residues. V lost 10 bases and J 0 bases, leaving 7 bases between the germline ends. The CDR3 DNA is TGTGCCACTAGGAGCTCCTATAATTCACCCCTCCACTTT. It specifies CATRSSYNSPLHF.

This clone was recorded once. The rearrangement links TRBV5-6 to TRBJ2-3, with D possibly matching TRBD1 (6 bases). The V end was cut by 5 bases, the J end by 0 bases, with 13 bases between. The CDR3 is made up of 15 amino acids. CDR1 is SGHDT, CDR2 YYEEEE, per germline. CDR3 sequence reads: CASSVGAGSTDTQYF. The CDR3 region has the DNA TGTGCCAGCAGTGTGGGGGCAGGTAGCACAGATACGCAGTATTTT.

V and J are TRBV27 and TRBJ1-2; 7 bases match TRBD1. Germline CDR1 MNHEY, CDR2 SMNVEV (reference sequence). The CDR3 runs to 12 residues. Unmatched junction bases numbered 5, after V lost 6 bases and J lost 7 bases. The CDR3 DNA reads TGTGCCAGCAGCCGGACAGGTTTTGGCTACACCTTC. Amino acid sequence: CASSRTGFGYTF.

The rearrangement joins TRBV6-5 to TRBJ1-1; perhaps TRBD1 as D (6 bases). The CDR3 is made up of 13 amino acids. Deletions cut 6 bases from V and 2 bases from J, with 10 bases between. Germline CDR1 is MNHEY and CDR2 is SVGAGI. The CDR3 region is CASRGGGNTEAFF. Written as DNA, the CDR3 is TGTGCCAGCAGAGGCGGGGGCAACACTGAAGCTTTCTTT.

The chain couples TRBV5-1 to TRBJ1-1, with TRBD1 identical over 11 bases. Germline CDR1 SGHRS, CDR2 YFSETQ. The ends lost 5 bases at V and 4 bases at J; junction bases unmatched: 4. The CDR3 consists of 14 residues. The chain's CDR3 is CASRGTGGGTEAFF. The CDR3 bases are TGCGCCAGCAGAGGGACAGGGGGTGGCACTGAAGCTTTCTTT.

The V call is TRBV6-5, the J call TRBJ1-4, with 9 nucleotides matching TRBD1. Germline V gives CDR1 MNHEY, CDR2 SVGAGI. This CDR3 has 14 residues. V was pared by 5 bases and J by 7 bases, with 5 bases of the junction left unmatched. For the CDR3, the DNA is TGTGCCAGCAGTCGCGGACAGGGGAGTGAAAAACTGTTTTTT. Protein product: CASSRGQGSEKLFF.

This rearrangement joins TRBV5-1 to TRBJ2-3; 9 bases are shared with TRBD2. The CDR3 runs to 16 residues. Germline assignment: CDR1 SGHRS and CDR2 YFSETQ. Trimming cost V 4 bases and J 0 bases; bases outside gene matches: 6. The CDR3 reads CASSPLAGVSTDTQYF. In DNA form, the CDR3 reads TGCGCCAGCAGCCCCTTAGCGGGAGTCAGCACAGATACGCAGTATTTT.

V and J are TRBV28 and TRBJ2-5; perhaps TRBD1 as D (5 bases). The CDR3 totals 13 residues. The germline V and J ends were trimmed by 8 bases and 5 bases, with 15 bases remaining between them. CDR1 and CDR2 from the germline V gene are MDHEN and SYDVKM. The CDR3 protein is CASLDTVEETQYF. CDR3 in DNA: TGTGCCAGCCTGGACACCGTAGAGGAGACCCAGTACTTC.

This clone has a single count. The chain links TRBV7-2 to TRBJ2-7; 14 bases fit TRBD2. The junction had 9 bases not matched to a gene; V was cut back by 4 bases and J by 4 bases. In germline, CDR1 is SGHTA, CDR2 FQGNSA. This CDR3 contains 17 residues. CDR3: CASSSLRLAGGQYEQYF. The CDR3 bases are TGTGCCAGCAGCTCGCTCCGACTAGCGGGAGGGCAGTACGAGCAGTACTTC. The whole variable domain, remainder taken from reference TRBV7-2 and TRBJ2-7, is GAGVSQSPSNKVTEKGKDVELRCDPISGHTALYWYRQSLGQGLEFLIYFQGNSAPDKSGLPSDRFSAERTGGSVSTLTIQRTQQEDSAVYLCASSSLRLAGGQYEQYFGPGTRLTVT.

This clone has just one count. This rearrangement joins TRBV6-5 to TRBJ2-2; no definite D call. This CDR3 is 14 amino acids long. Per germline, CDR1 MNHEY and CDR2 SVGAGI. V dropped 4 bases and J dropped 1 base, with 7 bases sitting between them. The CDR3 bases are TGTGCCAGCAGTTTCAGACAGAACACCGGGGAGCTGTTTTTT. Its protein product is CASSFRQNTGELFF.

This clone came up a few times. The CDR3 bases are TGCGCCAGCAGCCCCGAACGCACGGGACAGTACGGCGAGCAGTACTTC. It yields the protein CASSPERTGQYGEQYF. This chain connects TRBV5-1 to TRBJ2-7; 7 bases agree with TRBD1. CDR1 is SGHRS and CDR2 is YFSETQ in the germline V gene. The CDR3 spans 16 residues. J lost 6 bases, V lost 4 bases, and 16 bases had no gene match.

Worth noting for this clone: The same CDR3 arises from other DNA sequences in this sample as well. The chain uses TRBV5-5 and TRBJ2-1; D not resolved. The CDR3 has 14 amino acids. Between the trimmed V and J ends, which lost 0 bases and 1 base, there was a span of 5 bases. In germline, CDR1 is SGHKS, CDR2 YYEKEE (reference sequence). CDR3 DNA: TGTGCCAGCAGCTTGGACAGTTCCTACAATGAGCAGTTCTTC. It yields the protein CASSLDSSYNEQFF.

In DNA, the CDR3 is TGTGCCAGCAGTGAAACAGGGGCCTACGAGCAGTACTTC. Protein: CASSETGAYEQYF. The chain combines TRBV2 with TRBJ2-5; 7 nucleotides match TRBD1. The last part of the DNA fits TRBJ2-7 better; the J call may be wrong. CDR3 size: 13 residues. Germline V gives CDR1 SNHLY, CDR2 FYNNEI.

This chain uses TRBV11-2 with TRBJ2-1; no clear D gene. Looked up from germline, CDR1 is SGHAT and CDR2 is FQNNGV. This CDR3 contains 11 residues. V lost 0 bases to trimming and J lost 10 bases, with 4 bases between them. The CDR3 reads CASSLEREQFF. CDR3 bases: TGTGCCAGCAGCTTAGAACGGGAGCAGTTCTTC.

This clone has a single count. The chain recombines TRBV28 with TRBJ2-7, with D maybe TRBD2 (7 bases). The CDR3 runs to 12 residues. Germline CDR1 reads MDHEN; CDR2 reads SYDVKM. Trimming took off 5 bases at V and 3 bases at J, with 8 bases between the two ends. The CDR3 loop is CASSRGGYEQYF. DNA for the CDR3: TGTGCCAGCAGTAGGGGGGGCTACGAGCAGTACTTC.

V gene TRBV4-1 combines with J gene TRBJ1-4; D possibly corresponds to TRBD1 (6 bases). Germline V gene data show CDR1 as MGHRA and CDR2 as YSYEKL. The V gene lost 1 base and the J gene lost 4 bases, with 13 bases spanning the gap. The CDR3 is made up of 16 amino acids. The CDR3 protein is CASSQARNRVNEKLFF. CDR3 sequence (DNA): TGCGCCAGCAGCCAAGCGCGGAACAGGGTTAATGAAAAACTGTTTTTT.

The chain has TRBV19 and TRBJ1-5; weak D call: TRBD1 (6 bases). V lost 3 bases, J lost 7 bases, and 13 bases lay in between. Germline values: CDR1 LNHDA, CDR2 SQIVND (reference sequence). This CDR3 comprises 14 residues. CDR3 region: CASSMPDRWQPQHF. In DNA form, the CDR3 reads TGTGCCAGTAGTATGCCTGACAGGTGGCAGCCCCAGCATTTT.

The V gene is TRBV6-1, the J gene TRBJ2-3, with D hard to call. The CDR3 totals 15 residues. V gave up 1 base and J gave up 4 bases, with 12 bases separating them. Germline values: CDR1 MNHNS, CDR2 SASEGT. The CDR3 nucleotides read TGTGCCAGCAGTGAAGACTTGCTTCGAGCAGATACGCAGTATTTT. Translating gives CASSEDLLRADTQYF.